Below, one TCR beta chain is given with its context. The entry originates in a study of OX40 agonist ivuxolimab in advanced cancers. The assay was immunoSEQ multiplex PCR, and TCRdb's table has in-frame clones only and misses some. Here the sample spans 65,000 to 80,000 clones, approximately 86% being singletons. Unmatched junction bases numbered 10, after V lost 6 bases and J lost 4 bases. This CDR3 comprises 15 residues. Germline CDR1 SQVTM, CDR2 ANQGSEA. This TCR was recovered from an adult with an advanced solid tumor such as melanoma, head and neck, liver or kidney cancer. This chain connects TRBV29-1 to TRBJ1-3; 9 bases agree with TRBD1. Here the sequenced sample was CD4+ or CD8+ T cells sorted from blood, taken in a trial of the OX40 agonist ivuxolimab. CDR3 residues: CSVLPQGARGNTIYF. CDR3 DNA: TGCAGCGTGTTACCACAGGGGGCGCGAGGAAACACCATATATTTT.